A single sample is the source of the 12 T cell receptor beta chains below, sequenced in a study of stem cell transplantation in POMP-related autoinflammatory disease. Sequenced by immunoSEQ multiplex PCR; TCRdb stores in-frame clones only, minus some. The sample lists about 32,000 clones, about 91% occurring once. This sample comprised CD4+ T cells from PBMCs, obtained before stem cell transplantation. The receptors were sampled from a human donor with POMP-related autoinflammation and immune dysregulation (PRAID).

The V call is TRBV19, the J call TRBJ2-7, with TRBD1 identical over 7 bases. From germline, CDR1 is LNHDA and CDR2 SQIVND (reference sequence). The CDR3 extends over 17 amino acids. J gave up 2 bases and V 2 bases, and 12 bases lay outside the gene matches. CDR3 residues: CASSITPERQGTYEQYF. In DNA, the CDR3 is TGTGCCAGTAGTATAACCCCGGAGCGACAGGGCACCTACGAGCAGTACTTC.

This chain joins TRBV7-9 and TRBJ1-2; 8 nucleotides agree with TRBD1. Trimming at V came to 3 bases and at J to 4 bases, leaving 4 bases not matched to a gene. The germline gives CDR1 SEHNR, CDR2 FQNEAQ (reference sequence). The CDR3 extends over 14 amino acids. The DNA of the CDR3 is TGTGCCAGCAGCTTGGGACAGGCGAGCTATGGCTACACCTTC. Its translation: CASSLGQASYGYTF.

This clone was seen a single time. The J gene is TRBJ1-1, the V gene TRBV23-1; D unclear. TRBV23-1 is labeled an ORF, and its function is uncertain. Trimming stripped 0 bases from V and 0 bases from J, with 8 bases between. The length of the CDR3 is 15 residues. The DNA for the CDR3 is TGCGCCAGCAGTCAATCTCAGGTTTTGAACACTGAAGCTTTCTTT. Residues: CASSQSQVLNTEAFF.

This rearrangement joins TRBV6-1 to TRBJ2-5; 7 nucleotides match TRBD1. Gene TRBJ2-7 matches the end of the DNA better, so the J call may be wrong. Germline values: CDR1 MNHNS, CDR2 SASEGT. CDR3 length: 14 residues. The CDR3: CASSSRTGTYEQYF. The DNA for the CDR3 is TGTGCCAGCAGTAGCCGGACAGGTACCTACGAGCAGTACTTC.

The chain employs TRBV7-6 and TRBJ2-5, with 16 bases fitting TRBD2. The trim removed 5 bases at V and 6 bases at J, leaving 3 bases unmatched. The CDR3 length is 15 residues. Germline V gene lookup returns CDR1 SGHVS and CDR2 FNYEAQ. The CDR3 is CASSPGLAGGKTQYF. The CDR3 DNA sequence: TGTGCCAGCAGCCCGGGACTAGCGGGGGGGAAGACCCAGTACTTC. The full variable domain, completed using reference TRBV7-6 and TRBJ2-5, is GAGVSQSPRYKVTKRGQDVALRCDPISGHVSLYWYRQALGQGPEFLTYFNYEAQQDKSGLPNDRFSAERPEGSISTLTIQRTEQRDSAMYRCASSPGLAGGKTQYFGPGTRLLVL.

The V gene is TRBV28, the J gene TRBJ2-2; 8 nucleotides line up with TRBD2. V dropped 6 bases and J dropped 7; count of bases not matched to a gene: 10. Germline loops: CDR1 MDHEN, CDR2 SYDVKM. The CDR3 covers 15 residues. CDR3 residues: CASSPLGLGLGELFF. In nucleotides, the CDR3 is TGTGCCAGCAGCCCGCTGGGACTAGGGCTCGGGGAGCTGTTTTTT. Full variable domain (missing parts from reference TRBV28 and TRBJ2-2): DVKVTQSSRYLVKRTGEKVFLECVQDMDHENMFWYRQDPGLGLRLIYFSYDVKMKEKGDIPEGYSVSREKKERFSLILESASTNQTSMYLCASSPLGLGLGELFFGEGSRLTVL.

In nucleotides, the CDR3 is TGCGCCAGCAGCCCCCTAGCGGGAGCCTCCTACGAGCAGTACTTC. Encoded protein: CASSPLAGASYEQYF. The rearrangement joins TRBV5-1 to TRBJ2-7; 10 positions agree with TRBD2. V lost 4 bases to trimming and J lost 0 bases; unmatched junction nucleotides: 4. Germline V lookup: CDR1 SGHRS, CDR2 YFSETQ. The CDR3 has 15 amino acids. Looking up the rest from reference TRBV5-1 and TRBJ2-7 gives the full variable domain: KAGVTQTPRYLIKTRGQQVTLSCSPISGHRSVSWYQQTPGQGLQFLFEYFSETQRNKGNFPGRFSGRQFSNSRSEMNVSTLELGDSALYLCASSPLAGASYEQYFGPGTRLTVT.

J is TRBJ1-3 and V is TRBV12-5; D is possibly TRBD1 (6 bases). The germline gives CDR1 LGHNT, CDR2 FRNRAP. The CDR3 is 16 residues long. Trimming removed 5 bases at V and 2 bases at J, with 16 bases between. CDR3 sequence: CASGVGLQGAGNTIYF. CDR3 nucleotides: TGTGCTAGTGGTGTCGGATTACAGGGTGCTGGAAACACCATATATTTT.

J is TRBJ2-3 and V is TRBV2; D uncertain. Looked up from germline, CDR1 is SNHLY and CDR2 is FYNNEI. This CDR3 is built from 13 residues. The V end lost 8 bases, the J end lost 2 bases, and 11 bases lay between the germline ends. The CDR3, as DNA: TGTGCCAGCGCCCCAAGGAACACAGATACGCAGTATTTT. Protein sequence: CASAPRNTDTQYF.

This clone was observed a single time. The rearrangement links TRBV18 to TRBJ2-1, with unresolved D. V lost 2 bases, J lost 2 bases, and 13 bases lay in between. The CDR3 extends over 16 amino acids. Germline V gene data show CDR1 as KGHSH and CDR2 as LQKENI. This CDR3 is CASSPKSKGTYNEQFF. For the CDR3, the DNA is TGTGCCAGCTCACCAAAGAGCAAGGGAACCTACAATGAGCAGTTCTTC.

The chain has TRBV2 and TRBJ2-7; 8 bases map to TRBD1. V shed 8 bases, J shed 6 bases, and the junction held 9 bases outside the gene matches. Germline assignment: CDR1 SNHLY and CDR2 FYNNEI. This CDR3 is 13 amino acids long. CDR3 sequence reads: CASPKEQGGEQYF. In DNA form, the CDR3 reads TGTGCCAGCCCAAAAGAACAGGGGGGCGAGCAGTACTTC.

This clone has only one observation. This sequence joins TRBV5-6 and TRBJ2-6; D is perhaps TRBD1 or TRBD2 (6 bases each). V was pared by 6 bases and J by 2 bases, with 12 bases between. This CDR3 has 15 residues. The germline V gene encodes CDR1 SGHDT and CDR2 YYEEEE. The CDR3 spells CASTLRGAGANVLTF. For the CDR3, the DNA is TGTGCCAGCACCCTGAGGGGGGCTGGGGCCAACGTCCTGACTTTC.